This T cell receptor beta chain was captured by sequencing in a study of blood T cells in healthy people across ages. This clonotype showed up just a few times. The use of a sample-barcoded 5' primer and a J-beta primer mix characterized a second PCR of 7 to 11 cycles. TCRdb re-called the 5' RACE reads through MiXCR, storing one row per CDR3 protein. Seen here are some 690,000 distinct CDR3 sequences, roughly 20% observed once, and the top ten hold roughly 22%. Trimming pared 5 bases from V and 0 bases from J, leaving 14 bases between. Germline lookup yields CDR1 SGHDN and CDR2 FVKESK. The CDR3 totals 15 residues.

Sequenced material: blood. The clonotype was recovered from a man between 65 and 79 years old in good health. The genes are TRBV14 and TRBJ2-7; possibly TRBD1 for D (6 bases). The DNA for the CDR3 is TGTGCCAGCAGCAAACGCGACAGGACCTCCTACGAGCAGTACTTC. Protein sequence: CASSKRDRTSYEQYF.